The 18 T cell receptor beta chains reported below all come from one sample, sequenced in a study of blood T cell repertoires in COVID-19. The table came from immunoSEQ multiplex PCR; TCRdb's copy has only in-frame clones and leaves some out. The table has approximately 150,000 clones, 70% to 80% seen once. Sequences were obtained from peripheral blood. Receptors were obtained from a woman aged 55-69 years with COVID-19, enrolled during active disease.

V usage is TRBV12-3 or TRBV12-4 and J usage is TRBJ2-7, with 9 bases fitting TRBD1. V lost 7 bases and J lost 7; bases outside the gene matches: 8. The CDR3 covers 13 residues. The CDR3: CASNHRGRGEQYF. CDR3 nucleotides: TGTGCCAGCAATCACAGGGGGCGCGGTGAGCAGTACTTC.

The chain employs TRBV29-1 and TRBJ2-5; 11 nucleotides match TRBD2. The germline V gene has CDR1 SQVTM and CDR2 ANQGSEA. The V gene end was trimmed by 6 bases and the J gene end by 1 base; junction bases not matched to a gene: 7. CDR3 size: 15 residues. CDR3 protein: CSVVGTSGTQETQYF. In nucleotides, the CDR3 is TGCAGCGTCGTCGGGACTAGCGGAACCCAAGAGACCCAGTACTTC.

The chain uses TRBV6-6 and TRBJ2-2; D remains ambiguous. Germline V gene lookup returns CDR1 MNHNY and CDR2 SVGAGI (reference sequence). The CDR3 runs to 15 residues. The V end lost 2 bases, the J end lost 3 bases, and 10 bases lay between the germline ends. The CDR3 here is CASSYGSPYTGELFF. In DNA, the CDR3 is TGTGCCAGCAGTTACGGCTCCCCATACACCGGGGAGCTGTTTTTT.

This clone has at least ten counts. The rearrangement joins TRBV9 to TRBJ2-2; the match to TRBD1 covers 7 bases. Losses at the gene ends were 4 bases for V and 5 bases for J; bases not matched to a gene: 8. Per germline, CDR1 SGDLS and CDR2 YYNGEE. There are 15 residues in the CDR3. CDR3 DNA sequence: TGTGCCAGCAGCCCCCGACAGGGTTTTACCGGGGAGCTGTTTTTT. It specifies CASSPRQGFTGELFF. Complete variable domain (other parts from reference TRBV9 and TRBJ2-2): DSGVTQTPKHLITATGQRVTLRCSPRSGDLSVYWYQQSLDQGLQFLIQYYNGEERAKGNILERFSAQQFPDLHSELNLSSLELGDSALYFCASSPRQGFTGELFFGEGSRLTVL.

The genes are TRBV6-2 or TRBV6-3 and TRBJ1-5; 8 nucleotides match TRBD1. V dropped 6 bases and J dropped 7; count of bases not matched to a gene: 8. The CDR3 has 14 amino acids. Germline loops: CDR1 MNHEY, CDR2 SVGEGT. This CDR3 is CASSLRTGNQPQHF. The CDR3 region has the DNA TGTGCCAGCAGCCTCCGGACAGGGAACCAGCCCCAGCATTTT.

V is TRBV28 and J is TRBJ2-7; 8 nucleotides align to TRBD1. Germline CDR1 MDHEN, CDR2 SYDVKM. This CDR3 is built from 12 residues. The V segment lost 8 bases and the J segment 5 bases; nucleotides outside the gene matches: 5. The CDR3 DNA reads as TGTGCCAGCTCGGACAGGGTGAACGAGCAGTACGTC. This encodes CASSDRVNEQYV.

This clone showed up just once. The chain joins TRBV7-2 to TRBJ2-5; D may be TRBD2 (7 bases). Trimming removed 3 bases from V and 2 bases from J, with 16 bases in between. The germline V gene encodes CDR1 SGHTA and CDR2 FQGNSA. The CDR3 has 16 residues. The CDR3 bases are TGTGCCAGCAGCTTTGCCCCACAGGGAGGGCAAGAGACCCAGTACTTC. This translates into CASSFAPQGGQETQYF.

The chain uses TRBV6-2 or TRBV6-3 and TRBJ2-3, with 14 bases aligning to TRBD2. The CDR3 is 19 residues long. Losses at the gene ends were 5 bases for V and 3 bases for J; bases not matched to a gene: 13. CDR1 MNHEY and CDR2 SVGEGT come from the germline V gene. The DNA of the CDR3 is TGTGCCAGCAGTCCATCCCCCCCAGGGACTAGCGGGAGTACAGATACGCAGTATTTT. This codes for CASSPSPPGTSGSTDTQYF.

V and J are TRBV6-5 and TRBJ2-2; a possible D gene is TRBD1 (5 bases). In germline, CDR1 is MNHEY, CDR2 SVGAGI. The CDR3 loop spans 15 amino acids. Trimming left V 6 bases short and J 4 bases short, with 15 bases between. The CDR3 here is CASRSGPTGTGELFF. Here the CDR3 DNA reads TGTGCCAGCAGATCCGGTCCCACAGGCACCGGGGAGCTGTTTTTT.

The chain is built from TRBV5-4 and TRBJ2-3; TRBD2 matches 9 bases. The CDR3 has 17 residues. Germline V gene sequence: CDR1 SGHNT, CDR2 YYREEE (reference sequence). Trimming at V came to 0 bases and at J to 2 bases, leaving 7 bases not matched to a gene. The CDR3 reads CASSLERAGGATDTQYF. As DNA, the CDR3 is TGTGCCAGCAGCTTGGAAAGGGCGGGAGGGGCCACAGATACGCAGTATTTT. Full variable domain (missing parts from reference TRBV5-4 and TRBJ2-3): ETGVTQSPTHLIKTRGQQVTLRCSSQSGHNTVSWYQQALGQGPQFIFQYYREEENGRGNFPPRFSGLQFPNYSSELNVNALELDDSALYLCASSLERAGGATDTQYFGPGTRLTVL.

The CDR3 bases are TGCGCCAGCAGCTATTACAGCGGATTACCCAATGAGCAGTTCTTC. It codes for CASSYYSGLPNEQFF. The chain recombines TRBV5-1 with TRBJ2-1; possible D gene TRBD2, 5 bases. The germline V gene has CDR1 SGHRS and CDR2 YFSETQ. The CDR3 loop spans 15 amino acids. Deletions cut 3 bases from V and 6 bases from J, with 16 bases between.

The chain links TRBV29-1 to TRBJ1-5, with 8 bases lining up with TRBD1. This CDR3 is built from 14 residues. CDR1 and CDR2 from the germline V gene are SQVTM and ANQGSEA. V lost 6 bases, J lost 2 bases, and 6 bases stayed unmatched. The CDR3 loop reads CSVADRAGNQPQHF. In nucleotides, the CDR3 is TGCAGCGTGGCGGACAGGGCCGGCAATCAGCCCCAGCATTTT.

J is TRBJ1-5 and V is TRBV3-1 (or the pseudogene TRBV3-2), with D unclear. Trimming left V 0 bases short and J 4 bases short, with 4 bases between. Germline V gives CDR1 LGHDT, CDR2 YNNKEL (reference sequence). This CDR3 is built from 13 residues. CDR3 sequence: CASSQDINQPQHF. In DNA form, the CDR3 reads TGTGCCAGCAGCCAAGATATTAATCAGCCCCAGCATTTT.

This clone was recorded a few times. The chain carries TRBV5-1 and TRBJ1-1; 7 positions agree with TRBD1. J gave up 2 bases and V 3 bases, and 7 bases lay outside the gene matches. The CDR3 has 15 amino acids. Germline V gene lookup returns CDR1 SGHRS and CDR2 YFSETQ. The CDR3, as DNA: TGCGCCAGCAGCTCCACCGGGACAGCAAACACTGAAGCTTTCTTT. Protein: CASSSTGTANTEAFF.

The chain combines TRBV9 with TRBJ2-5; D is perhaps TRBD2 (5 bases). The CDR3 has 16 residues. Germline CDR1 reads SGDLS; CDR2 reads YYNGEE. V shed 4 bases and J shed 1 base, with 17 bases lying between them. CDR3 sequence (DNA): TGTGCCAGCAGCAAAAATAGCGCTGGCTTCCAAGAGACCCAGTACTTC. Its translation is CASSKNSAGFQETQYF.

J is TRBJ2-6 and V is TRBV19; tentative D call: TRBD2 (6 bases). This CDR3 is 18 amino acids long. Trimming shortened V by 3 bases and J by 0 bases, and 15 bases separated the two germline ends. The germline V gene has CDR1 LNHDA and CDR2 SQIVND (reference sequence). The CDR3 reads CASSMRGGHSSGANVLTF. CDR3 in DNA: TGTGCCAGTAGTATGCGGGGAGGACATAGCTCTGGGGCCAACGTCCTGACTTTC.

The sample holds many counts of this clone. This chain joins TRBV5-1 and TRBJ2-5; 12 positions agree with TRBD2. V lost 6 bases to trimming and J lost 7 bases; unmatched junction nucleotides: 13. The CDR3 covers 16 residues. Germline V gives CDR1 SGHRS, CDR2 YFSETQ. The CDR3 nucleotides read TGCGCCAGCACCAAAGATACTAGCGGGGGGCGAGGGACCCAGTACTTC. It yields the protein CASTKDTSGGRGTQYF.

This clone was seen once. The chain is built from TRBV7-3 and TRBJ2-3; D uncertain. V lost 4 bases, J lost 3 bases, and 11 bases lay in between. This CDR3 contains 14 residues. Germline loops: CDR1 SGHTA, CDR2 FQGTGA. The CDR3 reads CASSSSLRTDTQYF. DNA of the CDR3: TGTGCCAGCAGCTCTTCACTTCGGACAGATACGCAGTATTTT.